One and the same sample provided the 23 T cell receptor beta chains below, sequenced in a study of T cell changes during pregnancy in multiple sclerosis. The protocol was immunoSEQ multiplex PCR, while the TCRdb copy is restricted to in-frame clones and leaves out a portion. Among more than 85,000 clones listed, about 94% were seen once. Sample: peripheral blood, taken in the third trimester of pregnancy. These receptors were obtained from a female donor in good health, enrolled as a control in a pregnancy study.

V gene TRBV5-1 combines with J gene TRBJ2-1; 10 positions match TRBD1. J lost 6 bases, V lost 4 bases, and 7 bases had no gene match. CDR3 length equals 15 residues. Germline CDR1 reads SGHRS; CDR2 reads YFSETQ. The CDR3 region is CASSPGTGAFNEQFF. The CDR3 nucleotides read TGCGCCAGCAGCCCCGGGACAGGGGCCTTCAATGAGCAGTTCTTC. The whole variable domain, remainder taken from reference TRBV5-1 and TRBJ2-1, is KAGVTQTPRYLIKTRGQQVTLSCSPISGHRSVSWYQQTPGQGLQFLFEYFSETQRNKGNFPGRFSGRQFSNSRSEMNVSTLELGDSALYLCASSPGTGAFNEQFFGPGTRLTVL.

The DNA of the CDR3 is TGTGCCAGCAGTTTAGCATCCAGGGGGGACATTCAGTACTTC. Its translation is CASSLASRGDIQYF. The V and J genes are TRBV27 and TRBJ2-4; tentative D call: TRBD1 (7 bases). The CDR3 length is 14 residues. Germline values: CDR1 MNHEY, CDR2 SMNVEV (reference sequence). With 2 bases removed from V and 8 bases from J, the gap between germline ends came to 13 bases.

The chain employs TRBV6-5 and TRBJ2-2, with a possible D match to TRBD1 (5 bases). The germline V gene encodes CDR1 MNHEY and CDR2 SVGAGI. V was clipped by 4 bases and J by 5 bases, with 11 bases between them. The CDR3 contains 14 residues. The CDR3 loop is CASSSQTETGELFF. DNA for the CDR3: TGTGCCAGCAGTTCACAGACAGAGACCGGGGAGCTGTTTTTT.

The J gene is TRBJ1-4, the V gene TRBV30; D gene unclear. Germline loops: CDR1 GTSNPN, CDR2 SVGIG (reference sequence). Trimming removed 0 bases from V and 0 bases from J, with 11 bases in between. The CDR3 extends over 16 amino acids. CDR3 amino acids: CAWSVRTVSTNEKLFF. CDR3 coding DNA: TGTGCCTGGAGTGTTCGGACTGTCTCAACTAATGAAAAACTGTTTTTT.

V gene TRBV5-5 combines with J gene TRBJ1-5; no firm D call. Germline CDR1 reads SGHKS; CDR2 reads YYEKEE (reference sequence). Trimming removed 0 bases at V and 3 bases at J, with 10 bases between. The CDR3 has 15 residues. The CDR3 DNA is TGTGCCAGCAGCTTGGACACTGGGCACAATCAGCCCCAGCATTTT. Amino acids: CASSLDTGHNQPQHF.

This clone came up once. The chain is built from TRBV6-5 and TRBJ2-1, with 8 bases fitting TRBD2. With 0 bases clipped from V and 2 bases from J, the junction kept 3 bases outside the gene matches. In germline, CDR1 is MNHEY, CDR2 SVGAGI. The CDR3 length is 16 residues. CDR3 amino acids: CASSYSLADPYNEQFF. The CDR3 DNA reads TGTGCCAGCAGTTACTCACTAGCGGACCCCTACAATGAGCAGTTCTTC.

This chain connects TRBV5-4 to TRBJ2-4, with a tentative D call TRBD2 (5 bases). Trimming cost V 3 bases and J 6 bases, with 7 bases left between them. This CDR3 is 12 amino acids long. The germline V gene has CDR1 SGHNT and CDR2 YYREEE (reference sequence). CDR3 region: CASSSGVNIQYF. CDR3 nucleotide sequence: TGTGCCAGCAGCTCCGGGGTAAACATTCAGTACTTC.

The chain combines TRBV27 with TRBJ1-5, with 7 nucleotides matching TRBD1. The length of the CDR3 is 14 residues. CDR1 and CDR2 (germline): MNHEY, SMNVEV (reference sequence). The V and J ends lost 5 bases and 3 bases, in that order; junction bases with no gene match: 4. CDR3 sequence reads: CASSRTGPNQPQHF. The CDR3 bases are TGTGCCAGCAGTCGGACAGGCCCCAATCAGCCCCAGCATTTT.

This chain connects TRBV19 to TRBJ1-1; 8 nucleotides match TRBD1. CDR1 is LNHDA and CDR2 is SQIVND in the germline V gene (reference sequence). V dropped 5 bases and J dropped 0; count of bases not matched to a gene: 11. The CDR3 consists of 17 residues. CDR3 nucleotides: TGTGCCAGTAGTGCGCGAGGACAGGGTGGGGTGAACACTGAAGCTTTCTTT. Protein product: CASSARGQGGVNTEAFF. The whole variable domain, remainder taken from reference TRBV19 and TRBJ1-1, is DGGITQSPKYLFRKEGQNVTLSCEQNLNHDAMYWYRQDPGQGLRLIYYSQIVNDFQKGDIAEGYSVSREKKESFPLTVTSAQKNPTAFYLCASSARGQGGVNTEAFFGQGTRLTVV.

The chain is built from TRBV5-1 and TRBJ1-1, with TRBD1 matching 10 bases. Germline V gene sequence: CDR1 SGHRS, CDR2 YFSETQ. This CDR3 has 16 amino acids. Trimming took 0 bases from V and 1 from J; bases not matched to a gene: 3. The CDR3 sequence is CASSLAWTGGNTEAFF. CDR3 nucleotide sequence: TGCGCCAGCAGCTTGGCCTGGACAGGGGGGAACACTGAAGCTTTCTTT.

V gene TRBV10-3 combines with J gene TRBJ1-5, with D possibly being TRBD1 (5 bases). The CDR3 spans 15 residues. Germline-derived CDR1 and CDR2 are ENHRY and SYGVKD. Trimming removed 0 bases from V and 6 bases from J, with 12 bases in between. The CDR3 reads CAISESGGGGQPQHF. The CDR3 DNA reads as TGTGCCATCAGTGAGTCTGGGGGGGGTGGTCAGCCCCAGCATTTT.

The count of this clone is one. This rearrangement joins TRBV28 to TRBJ2-7; D may be TRBD2 (6 bases). The CDR3 runs to 13 residues. CDR1 MDHEN and CDR2 SYDVKM come from the germline V gene. Trimming took off 8 bases at V and 2 bases at J, with 13 bases between the two ends. CDR3 sequence reads: CASSGTPPYEQYF. DNA for the CDR3: TGTGCCAGCTCTGGGACTCCCCCCTACGAGCAGTACTTC.

This rearrangement joins TRBV13 to TRBJ2-3, with D perhaps TRBD2 (6 bases). The CDR3 contains 15 residues. Germline loops: CDR1 PRHDT, CDR2 FYEKMQ (reference sequence). V shed 6 bases and J shed 7 bases, with 20 bases lying between them. The CDR3, as DNA: TGTGCCAGCAGTCGGCGGGGAGGCGATAGAAATACGCAGTATTTT. Encoded protein: CASSRRGGDRNTQYF.

The chain is built from TRBV28 and TRBJ1-3; D ambiguous. The V end lost 4 bases, the J end lost 4 bases, and 14 bases lay between the germline ends. CDR3 size: 15 residues. From germline, CDR1 is MDHEN and CDR2 SYDVKM. CDR3 nucleotides: TGTGCCAGCAGTTCAGAGGAGGTGAGCGGAAACACCATATATTTT. It translates to CASSSEEVSGNTIYF.

This chain joins TRBV11-3 and TRBJ2-5, with D tentatively TRBD2 (6 bases). There are 15 residues in the CDR3. Between the trimmed V and J ends, which lost 1 base and 4 bases, there was a span of 13 bases. Germline V gene data show CDR1 as SGHNT and CDR2 as YENEEA. The CDR3 protein is CASSLGSGVGETQYF. The CDR3 region has the DNA TGTGCCAGCAGCTTAGGTTCGGGGGTAGGAGAGACCCAGTACTTC.

The chain has TRBV6-1 and TRBJ1-5; possible D gene TRBD1, 5 bases. Trimming left V 6 bases short and J 4 bases short, with 13 bases between. The CDR3 contains 14 residues. Germline CDR1 MNHNS, CDR2 SASEGT. The chain's CDR3 is CASRGAILNQPQHF. The CDR3 DNA is TGTGCCAGCAGAGGGGCCATTCTAAATCAGCCCCAGCATTTT.

The gene calls are TRBV27 and TRBJ2-7, with TRBD1 matching 9 bases. CDR1 MNHEY and CDR2 SMNVEV come from the germline V gene (reference sequence). Trimming at V came to 6 bases and at J to 11 bases, leaving 8 bases not matched to a gene. This CDR3 is built from 12 residues. CDR3 in DNA: TGTGCCAGCAGAAGCTTACAGGGGGCAGAGTACTTC. Translation: CASRSLQGAEYF.

The J gene is TRBJ2-1, the V gene TRBV2, with 10 positions matching TRBD2. Germline CDR1 SNHLY, CDR2 FYNNEI. Losses at the gene ends were 6 bases for V and 8 bases for J; bases not matched to a gene: 7. CDR3 length equals 14 residues. CDR3 in amino acids: CASRFLAGADEQFF. The CDR3 nucleotides are TGTGCCAGCAGGTTCCTAGCGGGGGCCGATGAGCAGTTCTTC. Together with reference TRBV2 and TRBJ2-1, the CDR3 gives the full variable domain: EPEVTQTPSHQVTQMGQEVILRCVPISNHLYFYWYRQILGQKVEFLVSFYNNEISEKSEIFDDQFSVERPDGSNFTLKIRSTKLEDSAMYFCASRFLAGADEQFFGPGTRLTVL.

The gene calls are TRBV7-2 and TRBJ2-7; the D gene is possibly TRBD2 (6 bases). The CDR3 runs to 15 residues. The V and J ends lost 5 bases and 3 bases respectively, with 17 bases between them. In germline, CDR1 is SGHTA, CDR2 FQGNSA. The CDR3 reads CASSQVGGVGYEQYF. In DNA, the CDR3 is TGTGCCAGCAGCCAGGTTGGAGGGGTTGGCTACGAGCAGTACTTC.

The CDR3 DNA follows: TGTGCCAGCAGCCAAGACTTGAGCTCCTACAATGAGCAGTTCTTC. It encodes CASSQDLSSYNEQFF. This chain joins TRBV4-2 and TRBJ2-1, with D unresolved. The CDR3 covers 15 residues. Trimming removed 0 bases at V and 0 bases at J, with 6 bases between. The germline CDR1 and CDR2 sequences are LGHNA and YNFKEQ.

The chain joins TRBV9 to TRBJ2-2; D might be TRBD2 (6 bases). V lost 5 bases and J lost 7, with 15 bases in between. Germline V gives CDR1 SGDLS, CDR2 YYNGEE. CDR3 size: 14 residues. CDR3 nucleotides: TGTGCCAGCAGGGAGGGCCTAGGATACGGGGAGCTGTTTTTT. This gives the protein CASREGLGYGELFF.

The chain is built from TRBV27 and TRBJ2-1; no clear D gene. CDR1 is MNHEY and CDR2 is SMNVEV in the germline V gene (reference sequence). V lost 1 base and J 5 bases, leaving 9 bases between the germline ends. There are 14 residues in the CDR3. The CDR3 coding sequence is TGTGCCAGCAGTTTATGGCAACAGCACAATGAGCAGTTCTTC. Protein product: CASSLWQQHNEQFF.

The V call is TRBV5-5, the J call TRBJ2-7; 8 nucleotides agree with TRBD1. CDR3 length: 14 residues. Germline V gene data show CDR1 as SGHKS and CDR2 as YYEKEE (reference sequence). V lost 2 bases, J lost 4 bases, and 5 bases stayed unmatched. The CDR3 reads CASSFQGAQYEQYF. The CDR3 DNA follows: TGTGCCAGCAGCTTTCAGGGGGCTCAATACGAGCAGTACTTC.